The 2 T cell receptor beta chains given below trace back to one sample, sequenced in a study of blood T cell repertoires in COVID-19. This table comes from immunoSEQ multiplex PCR, and its TCRdb copy is limited to in-frame clones, with some not included. The sample consists of hundreds of thousands of clones, 89% of them appearing once. The specimen sequenced was peripheral blood. The receptors here all came from a middle-aged man with acute or convalescent COVID-19.

This rearrangement joins TRBV11-2 to TRBJ1-6; no firm D call. The CDR3 is 16 residues long. V was pared by 1 base and J by 8 bases, with 15 bases between. Germline V gene lookup returns CDR1 SGHAT and CDR2 FQNNGV. The CDR3 reads CASSLVVARVDSPLHF. The CDR3 region has the DNA TGTGCCAGCAGCTTAGTCGTCGCCCGGGTCGATTCACCCCTCCACTTT.

V usage is TRBV28 and J usage is TRBJ1-5, with D perhaps matching TRBD1 (5 bases). Deletions cut 1 base from V and 3 bases from J, with 10 bases between. Looked up from germline, CDR1 is MDHEN and CDR2 is SYDVKM. The CDR3 extends over 15 amino acids. CDR3 region: CASSLFGGSNQPQHF. The CDR3 DNA is TGTGCCAGCAGTTTATTCGGGGGGTCCAATCAGCCCCAGCATTTT.